This is a list of T cell receptor beta chains from one sample in a study of blood T cell repertoires in COVID-19. Sequencing was performed with immunoSEQ multiplex PCR; in TCRdb, only in-frame clones are kept and a portion is missing. The profile shows approximately 240,000 clones, around 85% of them singletons. The sequenced sample consisted of PBMCs or T cells enriched from blood (not recorded which). The receptors stem from a woman aged 40 to 49 with acute COVID-19. CDR3s leave out the opening cysteine and the closing phenylalanine or tryptophan. Fields, in order: CDR3 length, J gene, clone size, V gene, CDR3 protein. Size is stated for part of the rows, as once, few or many counts, or as a class when the clone is expanded.

11 | TRBJ2-1 | . | TRBV19 | ASSGNQGQAVF
13 | TRBJ2-2 | . | TRBV2 | ASLPGTVATGELF
13 | TRBJ2-7 | . | TRBV4-1 | ASSQGASGTSEQY
13 | TRBJ1-2 | . | TRBV19 | ASSTTLQGSYGYT
14 | TRBJ2-1 | few | TRBV24-1 | ATGTSGGSLANEQF
13 | TRBJ1-1 | . | TRBV21-1 | AGRQGASENTEAF
14 | TRBJ2-2 | . | TRBV9 | ASSVRQGAYTGELF
15 | TRBJ2-2 | few | TRBV19 | ASSMGSGRAYTGELF
11 | TRBJ1-2 | . | TRBV20-1 | SASTGHLYGYT
15 | TRBJ1-5 | once | TRBV6-2/TRBV6-3 | ASSSRQDNPGYQPQH
16 | TRBJ2-1 | . | TRBV4-1 | ASSQDLGGALGYNEQF
12 | TRBJ2-3 | . | TRBV9 | ASSDSLEEDTQY
15 | TRBJ2-3 | few | TRBV5-6 | ASSLVSGGQAVDTQY
13 | TRBJ1-4 | . | TRBV6-5 | ASSSTGTGGEKLF
12 | TRBJ1-1 | . | TRBV7-2 | ASSLAQGRGEAF
17 | TRBJ2-1 | . | TRBV6-6 | ASSPWLAGGESSYNEQF
11 | TRBJ1-6 | . | TRBV28 | ASRTGWDSPLH
16 | TRBJ2-3 | . | TRBV13 | ASSWTSGGQYITDTQY
16 | TRBJ2-3 | once | TRBV7-2 | ASSLGRQLAGLTDTQY
12 | TRBJ2-7 | . | TRBV7-9 | ASLNKTGPYEQY
15 | TRBJ1-5 | . | TRBV24-1 | ATSDPGQGGGNQPQH
11 | TRBJ2-1 | . | TRBV19 | ASREDKRNEQF
13 | TRBJ1-5 | . | TRBV19 | ASSMVLGGNQPQH
13 | TRBJ2-2 | few | TRBV19 | ASSTLGGVSGELF
12 | TRBJ1-2 | . | TRBV23-1 | ASSQSRRVGGYT
13 | TRBJ1-2 | once | TRBV30 | AWRTTHPGGYGYT
13 | TRBJ2-7 | . | TRBV7-2 | ASRLQTGSSYEQY
14 | TRBJ2-1 | . | TRBV25-1 | ASSAPGTGRWNEQF
14 | TRBJ2-1 | . | TRBV18 | ASSGRQGRTINEQF
12 | TRBJ1-6 | . | TRBV18 | ASSATGKDSPLH
11 | TRBJ2-2 | . | TRBV4-2 | ASTGPDTGELF
17 | TRBJ2-3 | . | TRBV11-3 | ASSLRGTSGNPSTDTQY
12 | TRBJ1-4 | . | TRBV9 | ASSVGQGNEKLF
13 | TRBJ2-2 | . | TRBV7-6 | ASSLGGGGGGELF
12 | TRBJ1-1 | . | TRBV18 | ASSATGENTEAF
12 | TRBJ1-5 | . | TRBV2 | ASMLALSNQPQH
10 | TRBJ1-3 | . | TRBV7-2 | ASSLDRNTIY
13 | TRBJ1-2 | . | TRBV6-5 | ASSSGTGARGGYT
13 | TRBJ1-4 | . | TRBV29-1 | SVADLRAGNEKLF
13 | TRBJ2-3 | . | TRBV5-1 | ASSFTTGSTDTQY
14 | TRBJ1-3 | . | TRBV14 | ASSRTTGPSGNTIY
15 | TRBJ2-7 | . | TRBV19 | ASSIASVTSGSYEQY
16 | TRBJ2-1 | . | TRBV29-1 | SVALLAGEPASYNEQF
15 | TRBJ1-2 | . | TRBV4-3 | ASSQDTNGQGFYGYT
11 | TRBJ1-2 | . | TRBV6-5 | ASNGGGSYGYT
14 | TRBJ1-1 | . | TRBV5-5 | ASSQGQGTVNTEAF
16 | TRBJ1-1 | . | TRBV2 | ASSEPLGDMDGITEAF
11 | TRBJ1-1 | . | TRBV2 | ASSEQGYTEAF